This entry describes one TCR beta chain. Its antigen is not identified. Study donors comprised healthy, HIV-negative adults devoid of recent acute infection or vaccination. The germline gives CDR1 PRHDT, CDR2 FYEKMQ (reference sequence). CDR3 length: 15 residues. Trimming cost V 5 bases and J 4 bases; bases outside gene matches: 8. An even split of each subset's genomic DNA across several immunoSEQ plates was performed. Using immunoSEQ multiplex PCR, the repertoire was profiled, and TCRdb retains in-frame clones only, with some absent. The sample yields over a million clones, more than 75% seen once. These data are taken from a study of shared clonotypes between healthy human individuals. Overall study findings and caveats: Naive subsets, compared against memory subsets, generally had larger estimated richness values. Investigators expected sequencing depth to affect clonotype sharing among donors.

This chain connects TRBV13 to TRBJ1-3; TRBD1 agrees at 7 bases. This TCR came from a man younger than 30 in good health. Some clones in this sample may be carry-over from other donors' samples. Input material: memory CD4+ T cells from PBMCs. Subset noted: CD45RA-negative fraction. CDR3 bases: TGTGCCAGCAGCCGGGACAGACTGATAGGAAACACCATATATTTT. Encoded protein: CASSRDRLIGNTIYF.